The sample holds a few counts of the clone carrying this T cell receptor beta chain. Its matching antigen is unknown. V was clipped by 5 bases and J by 1 base; unmatched bases: 9. This CDR3 spans 16 amino acids. The germline V gene encodes CDR1 WSHSY and CDR2 SAAADI. Individual cDNA molecules were tagged with unique molecular identifiers, the study reported. Each CDR3 protein is one row after TCRdb ran MiXCR on the 5' RACE reads. Of about 64,000 distinct CDR3 sequences in the sample, 20% to 25% are singletons; the top ten hold approximately 17%. The data belong to a study of early T cells in non-severe SARS-CoV-2 infection. Whole-study context: Chains were unpaired, as sequencing was done on bulk RNA from unsorted whole blood.

Study-wide results and caveats: There was a bias toward anti-spike CD8 responses in VDJdb matching, which missed private and CD4 specificities.

The specimen was whole blood, collected at baseline. This TCR was sampled from an adult who was a healthcare worker with PCR-confirmed SARS-CoV-2 infection or an uninfected control (not recorded which). This chain connects TRBV10-2 to TRBJ2-3; 7 bases fit TRBD1. The CDR3 sequence: CASSSPGGSGTDTQYF. The CDR3, as DNA: TGCGCCAGCAGTTCCCCAGGGGGTTCGGGCACAGATACGCAGTATTTT.